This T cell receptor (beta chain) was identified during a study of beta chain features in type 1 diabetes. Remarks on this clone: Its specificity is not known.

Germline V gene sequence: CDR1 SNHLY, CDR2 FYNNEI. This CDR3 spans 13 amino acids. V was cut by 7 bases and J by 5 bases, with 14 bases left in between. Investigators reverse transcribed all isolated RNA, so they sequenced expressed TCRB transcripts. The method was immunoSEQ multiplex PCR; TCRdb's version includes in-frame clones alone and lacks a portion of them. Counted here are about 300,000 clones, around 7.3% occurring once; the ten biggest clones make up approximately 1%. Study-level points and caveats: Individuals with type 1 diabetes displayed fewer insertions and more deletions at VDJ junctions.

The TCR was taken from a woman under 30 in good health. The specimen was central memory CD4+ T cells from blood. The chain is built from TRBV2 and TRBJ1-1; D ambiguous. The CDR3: CASMRETRTEAFF. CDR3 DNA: TGTGCCAGCATGAGGGAGACAAGGACTGAAGCTTTCTTT.